This TCR beta chain emerged from a study of OX40 agonist ivuxolimab in advanced cancers. For the study at large: At doses from 0.01 to 10 mg/kg, patients were given intravenous ivuxolimab every 2 weeks.

Study-wide findings and caveats: Clonal expansion was seen in CD4+ and CD8+ blood T cells by week 6 at 0.1 to 3.0 mg/kg.

Note on this clone: Its antigen is undetermined.

TCRdb's copy holds only in-frame clones and misses some; the assay was immunoSEQ multiplex PCR. The profile shows approximately 63,000 clones, 75% to 90% of them singletons. With 0 bases removed from V and 4 bases from J, the gap between germline ends came to 12 bases. The CDR3 has 15 residues. CDR1 and CDR2 (germline): SGHRS, YFSETQ. The V call is TRBV5-1, the J call TRBJ2-3, with a possible D match to TRBD2 (5 bases). This TCR came from an adult with an advanced solid tumor such as melanoma, head and neck, liver or kidney cancer. Sample: CD4+ or CD8+ T cells sorted from blood, taken in a trial of the OX40 agonist ivuxolimab. CDR3 DNA sequence: TGCGCCAGCAGCTTGGATGCCACTAGTGCAGATACGCAGTATTTT. Translating gives CASSLDATSADTQYF.